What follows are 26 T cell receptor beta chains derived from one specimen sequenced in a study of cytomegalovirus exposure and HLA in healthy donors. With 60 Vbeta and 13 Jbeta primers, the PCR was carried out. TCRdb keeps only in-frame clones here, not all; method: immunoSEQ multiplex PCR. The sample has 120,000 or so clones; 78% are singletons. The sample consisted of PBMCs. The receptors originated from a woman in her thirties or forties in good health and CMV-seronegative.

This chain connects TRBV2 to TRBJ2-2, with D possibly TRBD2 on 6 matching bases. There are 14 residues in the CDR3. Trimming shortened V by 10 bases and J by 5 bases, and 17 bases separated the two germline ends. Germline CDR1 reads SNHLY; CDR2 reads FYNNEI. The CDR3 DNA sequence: TGTGCCACCCAAACGGGACTTTCTACCGGGGAGCTGTTTTTT. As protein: CATQTGLSTGELFF.

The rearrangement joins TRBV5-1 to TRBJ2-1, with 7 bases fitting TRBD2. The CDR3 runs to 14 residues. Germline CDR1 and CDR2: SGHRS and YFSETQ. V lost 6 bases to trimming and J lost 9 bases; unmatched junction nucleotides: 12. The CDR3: CASNNISGGGEQFF. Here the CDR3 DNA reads TGCGCCAGCAATAACATCTCGGGAGGTGGTGAGCAGTTCTTC.

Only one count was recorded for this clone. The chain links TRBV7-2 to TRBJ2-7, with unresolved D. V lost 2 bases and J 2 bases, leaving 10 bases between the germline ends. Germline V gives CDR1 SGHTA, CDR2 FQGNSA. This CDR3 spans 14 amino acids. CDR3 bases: TGTGCCAGCAGCTTAAACCCCCTAGCCTACGAGCAGTACTTC. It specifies CASSLNPLAYEQYF.

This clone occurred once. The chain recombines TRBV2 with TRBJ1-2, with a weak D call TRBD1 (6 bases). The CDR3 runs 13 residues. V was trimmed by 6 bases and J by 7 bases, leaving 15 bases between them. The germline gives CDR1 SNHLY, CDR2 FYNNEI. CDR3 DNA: TGTGCCAGCAGCGCAGGGGAGATGAGTGGCTACACCTTC. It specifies CASSAGEMSGYTF.

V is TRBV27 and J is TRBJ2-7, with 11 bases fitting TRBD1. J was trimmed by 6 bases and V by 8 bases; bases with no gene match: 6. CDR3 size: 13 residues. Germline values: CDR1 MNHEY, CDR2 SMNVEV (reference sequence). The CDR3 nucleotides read TGTGCCAGCGGGGGTGGGACAGGGGGCGAGCAGTACTTC. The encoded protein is CASGGGTGGEQYF.

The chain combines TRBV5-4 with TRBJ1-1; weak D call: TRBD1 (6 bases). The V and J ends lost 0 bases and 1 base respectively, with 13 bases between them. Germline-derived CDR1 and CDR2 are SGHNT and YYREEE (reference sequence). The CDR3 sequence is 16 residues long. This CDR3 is CASSLARRGRNTEAFF. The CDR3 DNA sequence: TGTGCCAGCAGCTTGGCCAGGCGGGGGCGGAACACTGAAGCTTTCTTT. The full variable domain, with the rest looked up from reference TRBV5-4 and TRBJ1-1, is ETGVTQSPTHLIKTRGQQVTLRCSSQSGHNTVSWYQQALGQGPQFIFQYYREEENGRGNFPPRFSGLQFPNYSSELNVNALELDDSALYLCASSLARRGRNTEAFFGQGTRLTVV.

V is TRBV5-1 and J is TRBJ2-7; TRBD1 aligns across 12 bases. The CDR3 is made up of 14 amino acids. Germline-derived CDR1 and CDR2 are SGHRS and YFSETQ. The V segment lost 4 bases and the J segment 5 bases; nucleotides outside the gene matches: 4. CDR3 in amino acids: CASSLGTGGNEQYF. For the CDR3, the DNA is TGCGCCAGCAGCCTCGGGACAGGGGGCAACGAGCAGTACTTC.

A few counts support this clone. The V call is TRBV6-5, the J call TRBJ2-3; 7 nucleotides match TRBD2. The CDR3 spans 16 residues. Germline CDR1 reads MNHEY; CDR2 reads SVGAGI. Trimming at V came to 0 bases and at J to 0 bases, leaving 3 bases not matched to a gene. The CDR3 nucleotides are TGTGCCAGCAGTTACTCGCCTAGCGGAAGCACAGATACGCAGTATTTT. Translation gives CASSYSPSGSTDTQYF.

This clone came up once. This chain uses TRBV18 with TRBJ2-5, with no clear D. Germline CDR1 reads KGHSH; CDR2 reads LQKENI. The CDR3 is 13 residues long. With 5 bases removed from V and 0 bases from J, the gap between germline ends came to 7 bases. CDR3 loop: CASSGRYQETQYF. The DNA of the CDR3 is TGTGCCAGCTCAGGCAGGTACCAAGAGACCCAGTACTTC.

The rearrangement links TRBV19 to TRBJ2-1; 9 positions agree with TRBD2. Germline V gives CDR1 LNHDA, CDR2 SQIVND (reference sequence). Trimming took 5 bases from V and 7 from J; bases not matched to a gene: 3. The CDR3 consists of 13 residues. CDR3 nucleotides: TGTGCCAGTAGTCAAGGACTAGCGAATGAGCAGTTCTTC. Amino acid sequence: CASSQGLANEQFF.

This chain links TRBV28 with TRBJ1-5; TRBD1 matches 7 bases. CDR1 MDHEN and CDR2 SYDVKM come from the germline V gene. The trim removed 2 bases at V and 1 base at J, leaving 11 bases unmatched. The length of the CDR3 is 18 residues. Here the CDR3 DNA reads TGTGCCAGCAGTTTACTGAACCTGACAGGGCCGAGCAATCAGCCCCAGCATTTT. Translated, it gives CASSLLNLTGPSNQPQHF.

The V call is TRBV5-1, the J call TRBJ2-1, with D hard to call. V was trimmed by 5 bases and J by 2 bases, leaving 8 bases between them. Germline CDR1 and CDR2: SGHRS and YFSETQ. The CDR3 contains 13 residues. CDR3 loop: CASREPTYNEQFF. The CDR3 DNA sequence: TGCGCCAGCAGGGAGCCTACCTACAATGAGCAGTTCTTC.

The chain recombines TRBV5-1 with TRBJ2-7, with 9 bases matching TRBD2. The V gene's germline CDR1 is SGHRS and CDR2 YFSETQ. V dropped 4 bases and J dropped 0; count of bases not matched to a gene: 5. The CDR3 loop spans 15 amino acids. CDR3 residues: CASSPLAGSSYEQYF. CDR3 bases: TGCGCCAGCAGCCCTCTAGCGGGAAGCTCCTACGAGCAGTACTTC.

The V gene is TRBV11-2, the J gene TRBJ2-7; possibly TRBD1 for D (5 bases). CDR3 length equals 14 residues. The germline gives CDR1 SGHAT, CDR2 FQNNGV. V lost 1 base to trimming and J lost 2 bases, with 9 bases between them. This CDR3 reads CASSLAQGPYEQYF. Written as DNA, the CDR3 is TGTGCCAGCAGCTTAGCTCAGGGCCCCTACGAGCAGTACTTC.

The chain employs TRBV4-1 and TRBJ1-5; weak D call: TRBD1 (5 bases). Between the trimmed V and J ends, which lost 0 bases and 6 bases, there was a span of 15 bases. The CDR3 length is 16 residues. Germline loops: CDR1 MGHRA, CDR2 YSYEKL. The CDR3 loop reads CASSQDTDSLAQPQHF. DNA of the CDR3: TGCGCCAGCAGCCAAGACACAGACAGTTTGGCTCAGCCCCAGCATTTT.

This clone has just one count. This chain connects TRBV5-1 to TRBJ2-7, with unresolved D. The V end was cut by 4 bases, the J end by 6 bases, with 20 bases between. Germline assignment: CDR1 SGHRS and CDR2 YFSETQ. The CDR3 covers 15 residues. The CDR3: CASSPSPGAPREQYF. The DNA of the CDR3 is TGCGCCAGCAGCCCAAGCCCAGGCGCCCCCCGCGAGCAGTACTTC.

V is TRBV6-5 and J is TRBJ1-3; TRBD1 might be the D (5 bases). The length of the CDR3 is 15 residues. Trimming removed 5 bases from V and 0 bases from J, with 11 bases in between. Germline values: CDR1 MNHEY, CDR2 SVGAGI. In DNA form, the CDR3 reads TGTGCCAGCAGTCCACCGGGACTCTCTGGAAACACCATATATTTT. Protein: CASSPPGLSGNTIYF.

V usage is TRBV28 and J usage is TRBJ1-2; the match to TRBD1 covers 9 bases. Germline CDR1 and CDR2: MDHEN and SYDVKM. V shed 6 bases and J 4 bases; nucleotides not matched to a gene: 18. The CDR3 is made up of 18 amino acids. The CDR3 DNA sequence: TGTGCCAGCAGACCCTCCTCCGACAGGGGGTCCGCCTCCTATGGCTACACCTTC. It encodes CASRPSSDRGSASYGYTF.

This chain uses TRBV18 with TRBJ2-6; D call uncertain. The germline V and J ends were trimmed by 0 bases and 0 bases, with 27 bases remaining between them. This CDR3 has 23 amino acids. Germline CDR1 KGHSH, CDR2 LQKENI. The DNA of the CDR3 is TGTGCCAGCTCACCACCGTTAGAGGATGGCCCCCCCGGTGGAGACTCTGGGGCCAACGTCCTGACTTTC. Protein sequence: CASSPPLEDGPPGGDSGANVLTF.

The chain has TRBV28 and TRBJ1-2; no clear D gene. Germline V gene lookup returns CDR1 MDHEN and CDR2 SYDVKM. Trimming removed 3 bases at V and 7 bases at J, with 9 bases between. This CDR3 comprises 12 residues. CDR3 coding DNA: TGTGCCAGCAGTTTCGGTGGTGCTGGCTACACCTTC. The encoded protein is CASSFGGAGYTF.

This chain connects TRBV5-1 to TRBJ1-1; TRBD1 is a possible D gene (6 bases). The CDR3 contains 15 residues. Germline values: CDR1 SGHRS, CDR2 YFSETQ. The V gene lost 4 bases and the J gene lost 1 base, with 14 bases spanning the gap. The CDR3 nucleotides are TGCGCCAGCAGCGTCTTGGGGGCTGGGAACACTGAAGCTTTCTTT. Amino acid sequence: CASSVLGAGNTEAFF.

In DNA form, the CDR3 reads TGCGCCAGCAGCTTTGGGGGCCCCTACGAGCAGTACTTC. Amino acids: CASSFGGPYEQYF. The chain combines TRBV5-1 with TRBJ2-7; possible D gene TRBD1, 6 bases. The length of the CDR3 is 13 residues. Germline values: CDR1 SGHRS, CDR2 YFSETQ. V was pared by 2 bases and J by 2 bases, with 8 bases between.

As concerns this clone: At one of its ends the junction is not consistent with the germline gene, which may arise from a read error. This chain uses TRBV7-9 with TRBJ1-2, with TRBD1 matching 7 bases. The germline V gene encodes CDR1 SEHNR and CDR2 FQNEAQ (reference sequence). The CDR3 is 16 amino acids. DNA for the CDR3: TGTTCCAGCAGCTCGAACTGGGACAGCCTTAACTATGGCTACACCTTC. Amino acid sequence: CSSSSNWDSLNYGYTF.

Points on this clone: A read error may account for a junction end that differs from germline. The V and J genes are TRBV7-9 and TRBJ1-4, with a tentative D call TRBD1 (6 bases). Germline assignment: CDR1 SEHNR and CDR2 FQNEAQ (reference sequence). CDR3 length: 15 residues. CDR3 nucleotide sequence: TGTTCCAGCAGCCCAAACAGGGCAACTAATGAAAAACTGTTTTTT. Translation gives CSSSPNRATNEKLFF.

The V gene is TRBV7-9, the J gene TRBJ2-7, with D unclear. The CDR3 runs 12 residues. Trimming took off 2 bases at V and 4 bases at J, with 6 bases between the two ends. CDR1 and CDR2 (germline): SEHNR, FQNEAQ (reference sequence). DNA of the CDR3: TGTGCCAGCAGCTTATTGGCTTACGAGCAGTACTTC. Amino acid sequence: CASSLLAYEQYF.

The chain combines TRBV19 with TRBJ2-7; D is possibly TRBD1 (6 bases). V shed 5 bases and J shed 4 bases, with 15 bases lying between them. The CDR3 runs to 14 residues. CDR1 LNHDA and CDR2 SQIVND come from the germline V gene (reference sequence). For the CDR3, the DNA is TGTGCCAGTAGTTTCGCCAGGGGTGCTTACGAGCAGTACTTC. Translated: CASSFARGAYEQYF.